This T cell receptor (beta chain) appears in the sequencing data of a study of cytomegalovirus exposure and HLA in healthy donors. The study ran its PCR with 60 Vbeta and 13 Jbeta primers. Method: immunoSEQ multiplex PCR; TCRdb's copy keeps in-frame clones and lacks some. The data contain about 140,000 clones, over 70% of them seen just once; the ten biggest clones take up about 0.91%. Germline V gene lookup returns CDR1 LNHDA and CDR2 SQIVND (reference sequence). This CDR3 contains 13 residues. The V gene lost 10 bases and the J gene lost 2 bases, with 11 bases spanning the gap. Study-level points and caveats: A later analysis reportedly identified an Asian-associated ancestry cluster as carrying fewer N-insertions than the roughly 720-donor mean. Analyses of presence/absence relied on an assumption of roughly uniform sequencing depth across donors. TCR beta V segments were, for the most part, productive about 87% or about 30% of the time in an earlier analysis. The study designated around 150 TCR beta chains cytomegalovirus-associated.

To note about this clone: The antigen remains undetermined.

This chain links TRBV19 with TRBJ2-2, with D possibly matching TRBD2 (5 bases). The source of this sequence is a young man in good health and CMV-seronegative. Sequencing input: PBMCs. The CDR3 reads CATREGNTGELFF. CDR3 coding DNA: TGTGCCACTCGGGAAGGAAACACCGGGGAGCTGTTTTTT.